Listed here is a single TCR beta chain. One end of the junction does not line up with germline, which may come from a read error. This sample was taken from a study of shared clonotypes between healthy human individuals. The naive CD8 subset, CD45RO-negative cells positively selected for CCR7, excluded terminally differentiated effector memory CD45RA+ cells. Assay: immunoSEQ multiplex PCR; the TCRdb copy retains only in-frame clones and omits some. The table lists around 640,000 clones, roughly 95% of them singletons. CDR1 is MDHEN and CDR2 is SYDVKM in the germline V gene. The CDR3 has 16 residues. This chain joins TRBV28 and TRBJ1-3, with D tentatively TRBD1 (6 bases). The sequence came from a woman aged 25 to 39 in good health. The source material was naive CD8+ T cells sorted from blood. The CDR3 DNA reads TGTGCCAGCAGTTTAGACCTCGGGGGCTCTGAAAACACCATATATTTT. Translated, it gives CASSLDLGGSENTIYF.